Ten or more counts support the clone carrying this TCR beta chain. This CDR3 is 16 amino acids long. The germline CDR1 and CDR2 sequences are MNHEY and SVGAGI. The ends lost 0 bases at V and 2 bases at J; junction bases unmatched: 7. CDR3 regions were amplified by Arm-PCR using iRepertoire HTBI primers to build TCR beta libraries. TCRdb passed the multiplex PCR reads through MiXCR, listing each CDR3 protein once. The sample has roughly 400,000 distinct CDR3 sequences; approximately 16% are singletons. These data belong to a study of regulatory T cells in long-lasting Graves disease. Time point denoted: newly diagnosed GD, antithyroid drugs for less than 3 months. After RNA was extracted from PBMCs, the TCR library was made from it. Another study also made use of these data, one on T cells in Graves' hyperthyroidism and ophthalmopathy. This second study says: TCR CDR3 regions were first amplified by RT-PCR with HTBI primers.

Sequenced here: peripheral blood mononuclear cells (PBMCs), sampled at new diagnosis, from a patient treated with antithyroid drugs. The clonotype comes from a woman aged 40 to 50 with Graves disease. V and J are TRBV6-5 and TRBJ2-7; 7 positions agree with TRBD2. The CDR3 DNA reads TGTGCCAGCAGTTACTCCGGGACTACTGTTACCTACGAGCAGTACTTC. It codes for CASSYSGTTVTYEQYF.